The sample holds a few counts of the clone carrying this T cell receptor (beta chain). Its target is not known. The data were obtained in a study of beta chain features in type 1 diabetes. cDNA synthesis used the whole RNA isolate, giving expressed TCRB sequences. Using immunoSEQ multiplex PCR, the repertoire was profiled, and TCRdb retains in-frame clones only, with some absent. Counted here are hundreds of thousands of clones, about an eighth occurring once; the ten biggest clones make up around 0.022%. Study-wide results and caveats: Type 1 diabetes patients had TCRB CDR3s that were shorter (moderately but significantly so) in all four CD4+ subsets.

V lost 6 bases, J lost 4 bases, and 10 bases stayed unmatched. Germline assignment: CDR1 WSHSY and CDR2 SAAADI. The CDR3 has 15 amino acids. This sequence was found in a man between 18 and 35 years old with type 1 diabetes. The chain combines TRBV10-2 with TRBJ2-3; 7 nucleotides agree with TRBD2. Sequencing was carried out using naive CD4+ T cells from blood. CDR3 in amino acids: CASRVAGEGADTQYF. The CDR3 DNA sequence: TGCGCCAGCAGGGTGGCGGGGGAAGGAGCAGATACGCAGTATTTT.